Below are 2 T cell receptor beta chains sequenced from a single sample in a study of blood T cell repertoires in COVID-19. Sequencing was performed with immunoSEQ multiplex PCR; in TCRdb, only in-frame clones are kept and a portion is missing. The data show under 300,000 clones, roughly 82% seen once. The specimen was peripheral blood. These receptors were collected from a woman older than 75 with active or convalescent COVID-19.

The chain links TRBV5-1 to TRBJ1-1; D uncertain. V gave up 3 bases and J gave up 3 bases, with 9 bases separating them. The germline V gene has CDR1 SGHRS and CDR2 YFSETQ. The CDR3 length is 13 residues. The CDR3 DNA is TGCGCCAGCAGCTGGAGGAGTCACACTGAAGCTTTCTTT. This encodes CASSWRSHTEAFF.

The chain recombines TRBV7-9 with TRBJ2-1, with D possibly TRBD1 on 6 matching bases. The CDR3 contains 16 residues. Trimming removed 5 bases from V and 1 base from J, with 15 bases in between. CDR1 SEHNR and CDR2 FQNEAQ come from the germline V gene (reference sequence). In DNA, the CDR3 is TGTGCCAGCAGCCCACAGGGTCAAATTTCCTACAATGAGCAGTTCTTC. It translates to CASSPQGQISYNEQFF.